This TCR beta chain was identified in a study of cytomegalovirus exposure and HLA in healthy donors. The CDR3 is 16 residues long. Germline V gene data show CDR1 as SGHRS and CDR2 as YFSETQ. V was pared by 7 bases and J by 4 bases, with 12 bases of the junction left unmatched. In the PCR, 60 Vbeta and 13 Jbeta primers were used. Clones were sequenced by immunoSEQ multiplex PCR, and TCRdb holds only the in-frame ones, with some missing. The profile shows 100,000 to 150,000 clones, approximately 80% of them singletons. The sequenced material came from PBMCs. The chain combines TRBV5-1 with TRBJ2-2; 8 nucleotides agree with TRBD2. The origin of this receptor is a boy aged 2 to 9 in good health and CMV-seronegative. The CDR3 DNA sequence: TGCGCCAGCTGCCCGGGAGGGCAGGGAGGCACCGGGGAGCTGTTTTTT. Translating gives CASCPGGQGGTGELFF.